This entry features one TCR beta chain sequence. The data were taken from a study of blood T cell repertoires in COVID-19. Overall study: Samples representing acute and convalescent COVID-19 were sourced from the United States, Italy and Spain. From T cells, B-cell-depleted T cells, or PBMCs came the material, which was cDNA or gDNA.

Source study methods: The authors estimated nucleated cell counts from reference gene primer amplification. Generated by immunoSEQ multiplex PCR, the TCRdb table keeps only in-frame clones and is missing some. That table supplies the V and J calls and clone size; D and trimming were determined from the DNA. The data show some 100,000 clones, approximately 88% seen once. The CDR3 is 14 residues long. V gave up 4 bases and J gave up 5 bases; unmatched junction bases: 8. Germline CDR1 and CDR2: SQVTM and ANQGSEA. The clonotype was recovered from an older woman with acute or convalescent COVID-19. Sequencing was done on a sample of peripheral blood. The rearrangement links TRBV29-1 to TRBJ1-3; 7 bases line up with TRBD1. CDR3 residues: CSVGDSGLRNTIYF. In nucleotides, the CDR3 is TGCAGCGTTGGGGACAGTGGTCTTAGAAACACCATATATTTT.